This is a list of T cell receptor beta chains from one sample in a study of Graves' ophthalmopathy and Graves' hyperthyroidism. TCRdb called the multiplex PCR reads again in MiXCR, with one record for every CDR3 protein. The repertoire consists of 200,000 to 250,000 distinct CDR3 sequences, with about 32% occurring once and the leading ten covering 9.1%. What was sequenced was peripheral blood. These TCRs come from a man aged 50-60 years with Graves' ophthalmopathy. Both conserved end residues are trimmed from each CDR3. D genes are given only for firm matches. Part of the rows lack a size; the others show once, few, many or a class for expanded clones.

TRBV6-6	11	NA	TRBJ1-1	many	ASRADWNTEAF
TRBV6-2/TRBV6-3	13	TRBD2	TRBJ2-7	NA	ASSYSAEGGYEQY
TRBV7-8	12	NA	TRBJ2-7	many	ASSFQGGNHEQY
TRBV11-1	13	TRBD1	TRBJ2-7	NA	ASSPRQGSAYEQY
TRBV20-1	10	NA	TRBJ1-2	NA	SATQGNYGYT
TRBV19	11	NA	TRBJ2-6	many	ASSPTGANVLT
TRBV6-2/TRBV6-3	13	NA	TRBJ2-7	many	ASSRGRGRSYEQY
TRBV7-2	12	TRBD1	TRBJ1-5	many	ASSQGGSGQPQH
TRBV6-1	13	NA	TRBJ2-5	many	ASSVRDTEWETQY
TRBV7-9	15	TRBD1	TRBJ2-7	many	ASSLPGRDRRNREQY
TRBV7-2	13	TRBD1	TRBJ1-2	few	ASSFTRGTGYGYT